The 17 T cell receptor beta chains listed next were all sequenced from one sample in a study of tumor and adjacent non-tumor tissue in lung cancer. The library came from three nested PCR rounds adapted from ARM-PCR protocols. TCRdb analysed the multiplex PCR reads with MiXCR anew, one entry per CDR3 protein. The sample contains around 57,000 distinct CDR3 sequences, about 63% of which appear only once. The template was RNA from unsorted bulk tissue. This non-tumor lung sample came from over 3 cm beyond the tumor edge. The sequencing sample was made of distant non-tumor lung tissue. These TCRs come from a man aged 65-85 years with non-small cell lung cancer.

With regard to this clonotype: This may be a read error, as it is one base from a much larger clone. V usage is TRBV6-5 and J usage is TRBJ2-7, with 7 bases fitting TRBD1. This CDR3 region has 16 residues. The germline CDR1 and CDR2 sequences are MNHEY and SVGAGI. V shed 2 bases and J 7 bases; nucleotides not matched to a gene: 14. CDR3 region: CASSYKRPGQAHEQYF. The CDR3 coding sequence is TGTGCCAGCAGTTACAAGCGGCCTGGACAGGCCCATGAGCAGTACTTC.

This clonotype rates as large. V and J are TRBV5-4 and TRBJ2-1; 7 bases match TRBD1. Germline CDR1 reads SGHNT; CDR2 reads YYREEE (reference sequence). The length of the CDR3 is 15 residues. V dropped 4 bases and J dropped 13; count of bases not matched to a gene: 17. The CDR3 DNA follows: TGTGCCAGCAGCGCACAGGGGTATATGGGACAGCAACAGTTCTTC. Protein: CASSAQGYMGQQQFF.

This clonotype was seen once. The junction and the germline gene differ at one end; a read error may be behind it. The chain carries TRBV6-1 and TRBJ2-1, with D hard to call. The CDR3 is 15 amino acids. From germline, CDR1 is MNHNS and CDR2 SASEGT. The CDR3 loop reads CARSEAGSGGNEQFF. Written as DNA, the CDR3 is TGTGCCAGAAGTGAGGCAGGTTCGGGTGGGAATGAGCAGTTCTTC.

Concerning this clonotype: One end of the junction does not line up with germline, which may come from a read error. The chain carries TRBV12-3 or TRBV12-4 and TRBJ1-1; D unresolved. The CDR3 has 13 residues. DNA of the CDR3: TGTGCCAGCAGATCTGCGGGGAACACTGTAGCTTTCTTT. Protein sequence: CASRSAGNTVAFF.

This clonotype was recorded many times. The V and J genes are TRBV19 and TRBJ2-2; 10 bases are shared with TRBD1. Germline V lookup: CDR1 LNHDA, CDR2 SQIVND (reference sequence). This CDR3 region has 15 residues. The V gene end was trimmed by 5 bases and the J gene end by 4 bases; junction bases not matched to a gene: 4. The CDR3 protein is CASSRGQGGTGELFF. In nucleotides, the CDR3 is TGTGCCAGTAGTCGAGGACAGGGGGGCACCGGGGAGCTGTTTTTT.

Of note for this clonotype: One junction end disagrees with the germline gene, perhaps due to a read error. This chain uses TRBV7-9 with TRBJ1-4; the D is unclear. CDR1 SEHNR and CDR2 FQNEAQ come from the germline V gene (reference sequence). The CDR3 runs 14 residues. The DNA for the CDR3 is TGTACCAGCAGCCCCACCATACTGGGTGAAAAACTGTTTTTT. Translated, it gives CTSSPTILGEKLFF.

This chain links TRBV5-6 with TRBJ2-5; D gene uncertain. Germline V gene sequence: CDR1 SGHDT, CDR2 YYEEEE. Trimming pared 2 bases from V and 7 bases from J, leaving 12 bases between. CDR3 length: 13 residues. DNA for the CDR3: TGTGCCAGCAGCTTAGGCGAGCCAGGGACCCAGTACTTC. This gives the protein CASSLGEPGTQYF.

The chain has TRBV11-1 and TRBJ2-5; possible D gene TRBD2, 5 bases. The ends were cut back, 8 bases at V and 5 bases at J, with 18 bases in the middle. CDR1 is SGHAT, CDR2 FQDESV, per germline (reference sequence). CDR3 size: 14 residues. CDR3 residues: CASARGGPQETQYF. The CDR3 coding sequence is TGTGCCAGCGCCCGGGGTGGTCCACAGGAGACCCAGTACTTC.

There are a few counts of this clonotype. Just one base apart from a much larger clone, this may be a read error. The chain joins TRBV6-5 to TRBJ2-7; 10 bases fit TRBD2. The CDR3 totals 14 residues. The germline gives CDR1 MNHEY, CDR2 SVGAGI. The CDR3 DNA follows: TGTGCCAACAGTTACTCCGGGCTAGCGGGGGCGCGGTACTTC. It translates to CANSYSGLAGARYF.

This clonotype showed up just a few times. Since a much larger clone is just one base distant, this may be a read error. The chain is built from TRBV12-3 or TRBV12-4 and TRBJ2-3; D remains unclear. The CDR3 has 14 residues. The CDR3 region has the DNA TGTGCCAACAGTCGCGCCGCCCTCTCAGATACGCAGTATTTT. This translates into CANSRAALSDTQYF.

This chain uses TRBV5-6 with TRBJ2-7; TRBD1 matches at 7 bases. CDR1 SGHDT and CDR2 YYEEEE come from the germline V gene. The CDR3 extends over 14 amino acids. The junction had 3 bases not matched to a gene; V was cut back by 3 bases and J by 0 bases. CDR3 protein: CASSSDRFSYEQYF. CDR3 in DNA: TGTGCCAGCAGCTCGGACAGGTTCTCCTACGAGCAGTACTTC.

This clonotype has more than one count but fewer than ten. Since a much larger clone is just one base distant, this may be a read error. This sequence joins TRBV4-2 and TRBJ2-7, with a weak D call TRBD2 (6 bases). This CDR3 contains 16 residues. Germline CDR1 reads LGHNA; CDR2 reads YNFKEQ. The chain's CDR3 is CAGSQEGFGGPYEQYF. The DNA of the CDR3 is TGTGCCGGCAGCCAAGAGGGGTTCGGGGGACCCTACGAGCAGTACTTC.

Regarding this clonotype: This sequence may be a read error, since a much larger clone differs from it by one base. This chain uses TRBV5-4 with TRBJ2-5; D is undetermined. The CDR3 has 12 residues. The germline gives CDR1 SGHNT, CDR2 YYREEE (reference sequence). The CDR3 DNA is TGTGCCAACAGCTTTGGGCAAGAGACCCAGTACTTC. Amino acids: CANSFGQETQYF. Together with reference TRBV5-4 and TRBJ2-5, the CDR3 gives the full variable domain: ETGVTQSPTHLIKTRGQQVTLRCSSQSGHNTVSWYQQALGQGPQFIFQYYREEENGRGNFPPRFSGLQFPNYSSELNVNALELDDSALYLCANSFGQETQYFGPGTRLLVL.

Many counts were recorded for this clonotype. The V and J genes are TRBV6-5 and TRBJ2-6, with D hard to call. Germline V gene data show CDR1 as MNHEY and CDR2 as SVGAGI. The CDR3 contains 15 residues. Trimming stripped 8 bases from V and 2 bases from J, with 13 bases between. The CDR3 spells CASGETAPGANVLTF. The CDR3 nucleotides are TGTGCCAGCGGGGAAACGGCTCCTGGGGCCAACGTCCTGACTTTC.

This CDR3 is CATLQGGTGNTIYF. The CDR3 DNA reads as TGTGCCACCTTACAGGGAGGCACTGGAAACACCATATATTTT. The chain couples TRBV28 to TRBJ1-3; D perhaps matches TRBD1 (6 bases). The V and J ends lost 10 bases and 2 bases respectively, with 15 bases between them. The CDR3 consists of 14 residues. Germline lookup yields CDR1 MDHEN and CDR2 SYDVKM.

This chain uses TRBV29-1 with TRBJ1-4, with D uncertain. The V gene's germline CDR1 is SQVTM and CDR2 ANQGSEA. The CDR3 consists of 12 residues. V was trimmed by 4 bases and J by 5 bases, leaving 8 bases between them. The CDR3 spells CSVVNLNEKLFF. Written as DNA, the CDR3 is TGCAGCGTTGTGAACCTGAATGAAAAACTGTTTTTT.

Note on this clonotype: A much larger clonotype is one base distant, so this may be a read error. The chain employs TRBV5-4 and TRBJ1-2; no clear D gene. Germline V lookup: CDR1 SGHNT, CDR2 YYREEE (reference sequence). V lost 7 bases, J lost 0 bases, and 4 bases lay in between. This CDR3 has 11 residues. CDR3 coding DNA: TGTGCCAGCGTGCCTAACTATGGCTACACCTTC. This sequence encodes CASVPNYGYTF.